The clone carrying this TCR beta chain was seen only a few times. What it binds is unknown. CDR3 length: 14 residues. Trimming removed 2 bases from V and 10 bases from J; junction bases left unmatched: 6. Germline lookup yields CDR1 MNHEY and CDR2 SVGAGI. These data belong to a study of cytomegalovirus exposure and HLA in healthy donors. A multiplex PCR was run with 60 Vbeta primers and 13 Jbeta primers. Profiling relied on immunoSEQ multiplex PCR, and the TCRdb table lists in-frame clones only, not all of them. The sample yields some 180,000 clones, 9.5% to 15% seen once. Study outcomes and limitations: A later analysis found common viral pathogens apparently linked to several of the most significant clusters. With further analysis later on, most CMV-associated TCR beta chains appeared HLA-restricted. Researchers left out some V segments, among them TRBV6-2 and TRBV6-3, as indistinguishable. Accurate prediction of most subjects' HLA-A and HLA-B alleles from TCR beta sequences was reported.

This TCR came from a man in his forties or fifties in good health and CMV-seropositive. The sequenced material came from PBMCs. The chain recombines TRBV6-5 with TRBJ1-2, with TRBD1 identical over 11 bases. The CDR3 DNA follows: TGTGCCAGCAGTTACGGGACAGGGGGTAGTTCCTACACCTTC. It specifies CASSYGTGGSSYTF.